Given below is one TCR beta chain in context. Here immunoSEQ multiplex PCR was the method, and the copy in TCRdb shows in-frame clones only, minus some. The sample includes some 150,000 clones, about 87% of them seen just once. The sample belongs to a study of blood T cell repertoires in COVID-19. This CDR3 comprises 14 residues. V gave up 4 bases and J gave up 4 bases, with 13 bases separating them. Germline values: CDR1 SGHDT, CDR2 YYEEEE. This receptor was taken from a man aged 45 to 65 who had recovered from COVID-19. The sample taken for sequencing was peripheral blood. The chain employs TRBV5-6 and TRBJ2-3, with a weak D call TRBD1 (6 bases). The CDR3 here is CASSQTGIPDTQYF. The CDR3 DNA reads TGTGCCAGCAGCCAAACAGGGATCCCAGATACGCAGTATTTT.